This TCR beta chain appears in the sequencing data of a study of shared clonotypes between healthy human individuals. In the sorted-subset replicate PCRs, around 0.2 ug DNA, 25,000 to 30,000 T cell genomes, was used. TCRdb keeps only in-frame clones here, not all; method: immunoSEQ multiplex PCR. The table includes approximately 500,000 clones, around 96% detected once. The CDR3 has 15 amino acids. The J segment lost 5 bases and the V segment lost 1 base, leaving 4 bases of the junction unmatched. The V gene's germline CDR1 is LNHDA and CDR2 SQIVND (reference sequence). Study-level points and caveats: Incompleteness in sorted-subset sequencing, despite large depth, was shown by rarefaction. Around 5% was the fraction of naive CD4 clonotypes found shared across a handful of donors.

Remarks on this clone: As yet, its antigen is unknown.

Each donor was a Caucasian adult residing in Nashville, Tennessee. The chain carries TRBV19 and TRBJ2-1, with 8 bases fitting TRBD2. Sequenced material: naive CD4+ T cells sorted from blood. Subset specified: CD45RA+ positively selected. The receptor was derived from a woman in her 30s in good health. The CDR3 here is CASSIGGGRNNEQFF. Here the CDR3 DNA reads TGTGCCAGTAGTATAGGCGGCGGGAGGAACAATGAGCAGTTCTTC.